Reported below is one T cell receptor beta chain. The specificity of this receptor is unknown. It has no much larger one-base neighbor in the sample; base qualities were not kept. The trial excluded patients who had a history of autoimmune disease or who were on systemic immunosuppression. In every dose cohort, peripheral blood was drawn for TCR sequencing at baseline, cycle 4 day 1, and cycle 7 day 1. Samples were obtained from an open-label, multicenter, first-in-human phase I dose-escalation trial of ivuxolimab. Adults with locally advanced or metastatic melanoma, renal cell, hepatocellular, or head and neck squamous cell carcinoma were enrolled in the trial. Before TCR sequencing, CD4+ and CD8+ T cells were separately sorted from peripheral blood. This sample stems from a study of OX40 agonist ivuxolimab in advanced cancers. The study in broad terms: Ivuxolimab was a fully human IgG2 agonistic monoclonal antibody targeting the costimulatory receptor OX40 (CD134). Three dose-escalation patients achieved partial responses, one with hepatocellular carcinoma and two with cutaneous melanoma. Intravenous ivuxolimab was administered to patients every 2 weeks at six dose levels: 0.01, 0.1, 0.3, 1.5, 3 and 10 mg/kg. The point of sequencing TCRbeta in the periphery was to test whether ivuxolimab changed TCR sequence diversity and drove clonal T-cell expansion. Of the approximately 54 dose-escalation patients, hepatocellular carcinoma was present in about 20, melanoma in roughly 15, renal cell carcinoma in 9 and head and neck cancer in 9. Prior anti-PD-1, anti-PD-L1 or anti-CTLA-4 therapy was permitted, and approximately 40% of dose-escalation patients had received checkpoint inhibitors. The dose-escalation cohort was about 87% male with a mean age of approximately 60 years, ranging from about 23 to 85. The paper describes the monotherapy dose-escalation part (N = 52 patients) of the phase I trial of ivuxolimab.

Genomic DNA was extracted from sorted cells for sequencing of the TCRbeta CDR3 region. The immunoSEQ Assay was used to sequence the TCRbeta CDR3 regions. TCRdb carries this immuneACCESS record with in-frame sequences only. Its versions omit some clonotypes, under half of them owing to an unresolved V gene in the studies checked, with the rest unexplained. In this sample the table shows some 79,000 clones, roughly 90% of which occur a single time. In total, the top ten clones hold 0.44% of the sample. The germline V gene specifies LGHNT as CDR1 and FRNRAP as CDR2. Including cysteine and phenylalanine, the CDR3 has 14 amino acids. Solely the CDR3 DNA is kept, with 42 bases framed from the first base. V and J lose 7 bases and 3 bases, and a span of 12 bases separates them. The full study reports these points: At doses of 0.1 to 3.0 mg/kg, clonal expansion of both CD4+ and CD8+ blood T cells was observed from baseline to week 6. After ivuxolimab, more expanded clones were found on average in CD8+ T cells than in CD4+ T cells. Low levels of normalized T-cell clonal expansion were also seen in some nonresponding patients. The antigen specificity of the clonally expanded peripheral T cells was not determined. Partial responders in the 0.1-3.0 mg/kg groups had among the lowest normalized peripheral clonal expansion, especially among CD8+ T cells.

The chain was built from TRBV12-5 and TRBJ2-2; TRBD2 is possibly the D segment (6 matching bases). Sequences were derived from CD4+ or CD8+ T cells sorted from blood, sampled in a trial of the OX40 agonist ivuxolimab. The sequence was obtained from an adult with an advanced solid tumor such as melanoma, head and neck, liver or kidney cancer. The DNA sequence reads TGTGCTAGTGTAAGGAGCGGGTACACCGGGGAGCTGTTTTTT. This sequence encodes CASVRSGYTGELFF.